The source of this T cell receptor (delta chain) is a study of γδ T cells in repeated Plasmodium falciparum infection. About the research overall: Donors were malaria-exposed Malian children or age- and gender-matched Australian children. Sampling occurred at baseline, pre-infection for selected infections, and 21 days post-infection.

Each sorted gammadelta sample had TRG and TRD chains sequenced. TCRdb re-called clones from the multiplex PCR reads using CATT. Of tens of thousands of delta-chain clones listed, 0.75% to 1% are singletons. This clone was found a few times. The protein given by TCRdb reflects a much larger clone and differs at residue 8 from this DNA's translation, likely from a read error; the protein shown is the DNA's translation. Germline lookup yields CDR1 GEAIGNYY and CDR2 EKD. The CDR3 has 18 residues. V trimming: 0 bases; J trimming: 5 bases; junction bases outside the gene matches: 17. Flow sorting of PBMC yielded separate Vgamma9/Vdelta2+ and Vdelta2-negative gammadelta T cell populations for bulk repertoire analysis.

Sample: gamma-delta T cells from blood. This chain uses TRDV2 with TRDJ1, with 7 bases fitting TRDD3. TCRdb leaves out the J gene; it was filled in here by matching the DNA to germline. The source of this sequence is a pool of human donors (malaria-infected and uninfected, not separated). The CDR3, as DNA: TGTGCCTGTGACACCGTCGGTGCTGGGGGCCTACAGAGGGATAAACTCATCTTT. Residues: CACDTVGAGGLQRDKLIF.